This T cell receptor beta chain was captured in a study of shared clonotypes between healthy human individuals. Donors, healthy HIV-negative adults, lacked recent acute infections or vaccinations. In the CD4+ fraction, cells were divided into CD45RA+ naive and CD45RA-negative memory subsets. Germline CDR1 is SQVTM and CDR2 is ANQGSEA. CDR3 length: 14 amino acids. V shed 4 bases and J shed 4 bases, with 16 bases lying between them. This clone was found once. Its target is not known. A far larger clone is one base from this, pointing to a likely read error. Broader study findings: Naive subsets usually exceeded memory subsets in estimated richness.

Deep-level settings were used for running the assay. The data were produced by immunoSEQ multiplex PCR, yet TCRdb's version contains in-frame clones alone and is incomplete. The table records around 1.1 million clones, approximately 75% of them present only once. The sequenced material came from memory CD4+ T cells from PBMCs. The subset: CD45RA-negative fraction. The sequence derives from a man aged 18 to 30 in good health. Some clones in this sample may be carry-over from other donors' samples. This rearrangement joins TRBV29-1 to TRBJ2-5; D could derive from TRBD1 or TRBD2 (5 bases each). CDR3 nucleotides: TGCAGCGTTGGCACGGGGCTGGGAATAGAGACCCAGTACTTC. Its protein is CSVGTGLGIETQYF.